Each of the 11 T cell receptor beta chains below was sequenced from the same sample in a study of response to subunit inactivated influenza vaccine. TCRdb analysed the RT-PCR reads with MiXCR anew, one entry per CDR3 protein. Of 500,000 to 550,000 distinct CDR3 sequences listed, approximately 7.1% were seen once; the top ten hold around 13%. The sequencing here drew on PBMCs from blood, taken less than 30 months after vaccination. Receptors were obtained from a man aged 45-69 years who received an inactivated influenza vaccine.

This clonotype was observed at least ten times. The chain uses TRBV20-1 and TRBJ1-2, with 11 bases that match TRBD1. Germline V lookup: CDR1 DFQATT, CDR2 SNEGSKA (reference sequence). The trim removed 3 bases at V and 6 bases at J, leaving 12 bases unmatched. The CDR3 is made up of 16 amino acids. CDR3 region: CSASAKGTGGLDGYTF. CDR3 DNA sequence: TGCAGTGCTAGTGCCAAGGGGACAGGGGGACTTGATGGCTACACCTTC.

This clonotype was seen many times. This chain links TRBV12-3 or TRBV12-4 with TRBJ1-4; TRBD1 is a possible D gene (5 bases). The CDR3 runs to 15 residues. The ends were cut back, 5 bases at V and 3 bases at J, with 13 bases in the middle. DNA of the CDR3: TGTGCCAGCAGTAAGGGGAAGGGGTCTAATGAAAAACTGTTTTTT. Its protein product is CASSKGKGSNEKLFF.

This clonotype appeared once. A much larger clone is a single base away; this may be a read error. This chain joins TRBV10-3 and TRBJ1-6; TRBD1 matches at 8 bases. The CDR3 spans 17 residues. J gave up 6 bases and V 9 bases, and 16 bases lay outside the gene matches. The germline V gene has CDR1 ENHRY and CDR2 SYGVKD. The CDR3 loop is CAMSKFSTQGANSPLHF. The CDR3 DNA reads as TGTGCCATGAGTAAATTCTCAACTCAGGGGGCTAATTCACCCCTCCACTTT.

This clonotype has at least ten counts. For the CDR3, the DNA is TGTGCCAGCAGCCAAAGGACTCTACCCCCAGATACGCAGTATTTT. Translation gives CASSQRTLPPDTQYF. This chain links TRBV7-2 with TRBJ2-3, with TRBD2 as a possible D gene (5 bases). The CDR3 has 15 amino acids. CDR1 is SGHTA and CDR2 is FQGNSA in the germline V gene. The V end was cut by 5 bases, the J end by 4 bases, with 16 bases between.

This chain uses TRBV6-1 with TRBJ2-7; tentative D call: TRBD2 (6 bases). The germline CDR1 and CDR2 sequences are MNHNS and SASEGT. Trimming shortened V by 7 bases and J by 2 bases, and 15 bases separated the two germline ends. CDR3 size: 14 residues. CDR3 sequence: CASTARRGTYEQYF. CDR3 nucleotides: TGTGCCAGCACCGCCCGCCGGGGGACCTACGAGCAGTACTTC.

Concerning this clonotype itself: One end of the junction varies from germline; a read error may be responsible. V and J are TRBV20-1 and TRBJ2-5; 10 nucleotides match TRBD2. The CDR3 is 16 residues long. Germline V gene sequence: CDR1 DFQATT, CDR2 SNEGSKA (reference sequence). CDR3 in DNA: TGCAGTGCTAGTTGGACTAGCGGAAGGAACCAAGAGACCCGGTACTTC. Translating gives CSASWTSGRNQETRYF.

This clonotype was recorded a few times. This chain links TRBV20-1 with TRBJ2-2, with TRBD2 identical over 7 bases. The length of the CDR3 is 16 residues. Germline V CDR1 and CDR2: DFQATT, SNEGSKA (reference sequence). V dropped 0 bases and J dropped 6; count of bases not matched to a gene: 10. The CDR3 coding sequence is TGCAGTGCTAGAGATGGCATCGAGCGGGATCCCGGGGAGCTGTTTTTT. The encoded protein is CSARDGIERDPGELFF.

This clonotype has a count of ten or more. The CDR3 loop reads CASRPTGTYEQYF. CDR3 DNA: TGTGCCAGCAGGCCGACAGGCACCTACGAGCAGTACTTC. J is TRBJ2-7 and V is TRBV12-3 or TRBV12-4, with a tentative D call TRBD1 (6 bases). CDR3 size: 13 residues. The V end was cut by 6 bases, the J end by 2 bases, with 11 bases between.

This clonotype was seen ten or more times. This chain joins TRBV12-3 or TRBV12-4 and TRBJ2-3; 10 nucleotides line up with TRBD2. The CDR3 is 16 residues long. With V trimmed by 3 bases and J by 2 bases, 5 bases remained unmatched. This chain's CDR3 is CASSFSGLAVTDTQYF. For the CDR3, the DNA is TGTGCCAGCAGTTTCAGTGGACTAGCGGTCACAGATACGCAGTATTTT.

This clonotype has just a few counts. J is TRBJ2-1 and V is TRBV30; 12 bases are a match to TRBD2. Trimming cost V 6 bases and J 7 bases; bases outside gene matches: 7. The CDR3 is made up of 14 amino acids. CDR1 GTSNPN and CDR2 SVGIG come from the germline V gene (reference sequence). CDR3 in amino acids: CACAASGRVNEQFF. The CDR3 DNA reads as TGTGCCTGTGCTGCTAGCGGGAGGGTTAATGAGCAGTTCTTC.

The CDR3 loop reads CASSPTPRENQPQHF. In DNA, the CDR3 is TGTGCCAGCAGCCCCACCCCCCGGGAGAATCAGCCCCAGCATTTT. The chain uses TRBV4-2 and TRBJ1-5; D unresolved. CDR1 and CDR2 from the germline V gene are LGHNA and YNFKEQ. The CDR3 has 15 amino acids. V was clipped by 4 bases and J by 4 bases, with 14 bases between them.